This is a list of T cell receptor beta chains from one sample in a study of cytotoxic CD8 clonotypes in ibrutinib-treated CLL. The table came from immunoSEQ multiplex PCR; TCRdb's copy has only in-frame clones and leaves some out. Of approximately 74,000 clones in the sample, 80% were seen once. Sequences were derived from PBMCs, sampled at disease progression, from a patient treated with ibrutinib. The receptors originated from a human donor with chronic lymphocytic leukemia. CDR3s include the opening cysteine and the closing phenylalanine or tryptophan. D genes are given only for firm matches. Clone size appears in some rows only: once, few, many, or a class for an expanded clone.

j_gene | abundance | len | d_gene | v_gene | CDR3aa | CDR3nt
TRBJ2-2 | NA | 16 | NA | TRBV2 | CASRGRWAQNTGELFF | TGTGCCAGCAGGGGTCGGTGGGCCCAGAACACCGGGGAGCTGTTTTTT
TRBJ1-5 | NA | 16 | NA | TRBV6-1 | CASSEAPRASNQPQHF | TGTGCCAGCAGTGAAGCGCCCAGGGCAAGCAATCAGCCCCAGCATTTT
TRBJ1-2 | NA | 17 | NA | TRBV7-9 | CASSLSRGSGDAGGYTF | TGTGCCAGCAGCTTATCCCGCGGCTCCGGGGACGCTGGGGGCTACACCTTC
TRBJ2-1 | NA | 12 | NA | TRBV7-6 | CASSFRAHEQFF | TGTGCCAGCAGCTTCAGGGCGCATGAGCAGTTCTTC
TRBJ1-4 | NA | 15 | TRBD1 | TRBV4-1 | CASGQGAGLFEKLFF | TGCGCCAGCGGACAGGGGGCCGGGCTTTTTGAAAAACTGTTTTTT
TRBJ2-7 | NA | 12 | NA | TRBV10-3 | CASAGTAYEQYF | TGTGCCTCAGCGGGGACAGCCTACGAGCAGTACTTC
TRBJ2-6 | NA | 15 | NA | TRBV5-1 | CASSDLTSGANVLTF | TGCGCCAGCAGCGACTTAACTTCTGGGGCCAACGTCCTGACTTTC
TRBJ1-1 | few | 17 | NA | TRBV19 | CASSISQAGSGGTEAFF | TGTGCCAGTAGTATTTCGCAGGCCGGCTCTGGGGGCACTGAAGCTTTCTTT
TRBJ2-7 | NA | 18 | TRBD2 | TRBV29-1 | CSVEIAGGWYNTSYEQYF | TGCAGCGTTGAAATCGCGGGGGGGTGGTATAATACCTCCTACGAGCAGTACTTC
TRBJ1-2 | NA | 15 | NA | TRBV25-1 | CASSRYGGRLDGYTF | TGTGCCAGCAGTCGATACGGAGGCAGACTGGATGGCTACACCTTC
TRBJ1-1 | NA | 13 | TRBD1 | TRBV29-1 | CSVKGQSNTEAFF | TGCAGCGTTAAGGGACAGTCGAACACTGAAGCTTTCTTT
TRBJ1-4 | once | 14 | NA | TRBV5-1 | CASSLFPDNEKLFF | TGCGCCAGCAGCTTGTTTCCGGATAATGAAAAACTGTTTTTT
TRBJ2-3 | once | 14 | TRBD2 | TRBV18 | CASSPVGGRATQYF | TGTGCCAGCTCACCAGTTGGCGGGAGGGCTACGCAGTATTTT
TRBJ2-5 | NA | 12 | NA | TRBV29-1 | CSGTGTPETQYF | TGCAGCGGCACAGGGACTCCAGAGACCCAGTACTTC